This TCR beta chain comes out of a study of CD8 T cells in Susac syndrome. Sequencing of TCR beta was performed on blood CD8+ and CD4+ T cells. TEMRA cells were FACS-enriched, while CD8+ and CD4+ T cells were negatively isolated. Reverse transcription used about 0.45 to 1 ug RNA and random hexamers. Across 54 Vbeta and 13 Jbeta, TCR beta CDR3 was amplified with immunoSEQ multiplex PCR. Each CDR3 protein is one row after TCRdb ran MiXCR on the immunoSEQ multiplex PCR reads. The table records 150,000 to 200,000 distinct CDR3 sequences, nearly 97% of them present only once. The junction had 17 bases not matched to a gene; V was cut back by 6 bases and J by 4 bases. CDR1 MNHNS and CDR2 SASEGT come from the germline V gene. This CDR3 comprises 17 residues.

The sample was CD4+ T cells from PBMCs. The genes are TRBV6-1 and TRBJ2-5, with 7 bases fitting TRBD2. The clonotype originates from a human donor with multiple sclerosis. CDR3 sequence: CASSAGLRVRLGETQYF. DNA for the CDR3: TGTGCCAGCAGCGCGGGACTAAGGGTGCGTCTGGGAGAGACCCAGTACTTC.